The next 11 T cell receptor beta chains were all read from a single sample in a study of CD8+ T cells in alopecia areata. As to treatment: oral pan-JAK inhibitor, 5-10 mg twice daily. Extraction and reverse transcription of RNA yielded cDNA as the sequencing template. Assay: immunoSEQ multiplex PCR; the TCRdb copy retains only in-frame clones and omits some. In the table there are over 150,000 clones, 58% of which are singletons. Sequences were derived from CD4+ T cells sorted from blood, sampled at week 24, from a patient treated with tofacitinib. The receptor source for this set is a human donor with alopecia areata.

The V and J genes are TRBV5-5 and TRBJ2-5, with TRBD1 as a possible D gene (5 bases). This CDR3 spans 12 amino acids. Between the trimmed V and J ends, which lost 2 bases and 4 bases, there was a span of 6 bases. In germline, CDR1 is SGHKS, CDR2 YYEKEE (reference sequence). The CDR3 is CASSLGVETQYF. The DNA of the CDR3 is TGTGCCAGCAGCTTAGGGGTAGAGACCCAGTACTTC.

The CDR3 sequence: CASSSDLTYEQYF. The CDR3 DNA reads as TGCGCCAGCAGTTCGGACTTAACCTACGAGCAGTACTTC. The chain combines TRBV5-1 with TRBJ2-7, with D possibly matching TRBD2 (5 bases). The CDR3 runs to 13 residues. V lost 5 bases to trimming and J lost 2 bases, with 11 bases between them. Germline V gene lookup returns CDR1 SGHRS and CDR2 YFSETQ.

The chain couples TRBV2 to TRBJ1-2; 10 bases map to TRBD1. The CDR3 runs to 14 residues. CDR1 is SNHLY, CDR2 FYNNEI, per germline. J gave up 6 bases and V 6 bases, and 7 bases lay outside the gene matches. Here the CDR3 reads CASSAGTGEDGYTF. Here the CDR3 DNA reads TGTGCCAGCAGCGCGGGGACAGGGGAGGATGGCTACACCTTC.

The rearrangement uses TRBV5-6 and TRBJ2-5; D remains ambiguous. CDR3 length: 15 amino acids. Trimming cost V 3 bases and J 3 bases, with 15 bases left between them. Germline CDR1 reads SGHDT; CDR2 reads YYEEEE. The CDR3 sequence: CASSSLAANKETQYF. The DNA of the CDR3 is TGTGCCAGCAGCTCTCTCGCAGCAAATAAAGAGACCCAGTACTTC.

The rearrangement links TRBV30 to TRBJ2-5, with 7 nucleotides matching TRBD1. This CDR3 comprises 13 residues. Per the germline V gene, CDR1 is GTSNPN and CDR2 is SVGIG (reference sequence). The trim removed 2 bases at V and 5 bases at J, leaving 5 bases unmatched. The CDR3 DNA reads TGTGCCTGGAGTCTCCGCAGGGGGGAGACCCAGTACTTC. This codes for CAWSLRRGETQYF.

This clone was seen only a few times. The chain recombines TRBV28 with TRBJ2-7; D possibly uses TRBD1 or TRBD2 (5 bases each). CDR1 is MDHEN, CDR2 SYDVKM, per germline. The CDR3 runs to 16 residues. Between the trimmed V and J ends, which lost 3 bases and 4 bases, there was a span of 19 bases. The DNA of the CDR3 is TGTGCCAGCAGTTTCACTAGATGGGACGTCGAGTACGAGCAGTACTTC. This sequence encodes CASSFTRWDVEYEQYF.

This chain joins TRBV7-2 and TRBJ2-3, with D uncertain. The CDR3 contains 14 residues. Germline loops: CDR1 SGHTA, CDR2 FQGNSA. The ends were cut back, 5 bases at V and 1 base at J, with 10 bases in the middle. The CDR3 spells CASSRSPGTDTQYF. Written as DNA, the CDR3 is TGTGCCAGCAGCCGGTCCCCCGGCACAGATACGCAGTATTTT.

The chain uses TRBV27 and TRBJ2-7; D is ambiguous. This CDR3 comprises 15 residues. V gave up 0 bases and J gave up 2 bases, with 11 bases separating them. CDR1 is MNHEY and CDR2 is SMNVEV in the germline V gene (reference sequence). CDR3 in amino acids: CASSLSTASTYEQYF. The CDR3, as DNA: TGTGCCAGCAGTTTATCGACGGCATCTACCTACGAGCAGTACTTC.

The chain uses TRBV7-9 and TRBJ2-3, with D unclear. CDR1 and CDR2 from the germline V gene are SEHNR and FQNEAQ (reference sequence). V lost 6 bases to trimming and J lost 8 bases, with 12 bases between them. The CDR3 spans 12 residues. The CDR3 coding sequence is TGTGCCAGCAGTCCCAACGGTGGTACGCAGTATTTT. Translating it yields CASSPNGGTQYF.

The genes are TRBV7-2 and TRBJ2-2; D may correspond to TRBD1 or TRBD2 (5 bases each). The germline gives CDR1 SGHTA, CDR2 FQGNSA. V dropped 1 base and J dropped 6 bases, with 18 bases sitting between them. The CDR3 has 17 amino acids. CDR3 sequence (DNA): TGTGCCAGCAGCTTAGTCGGGGACGCACTCGTCCCCGGGGAGCTGTTTTTT. It yields the protein CASSLVGDALVPGELFF. The entire variable domain, with the rest obtained from reference TRBV7-2 and TRBJ2-2, is as follows: GAGVSQSPSNKVTEKGKDVELRCDPISGHTALYWYRQSLGQGLEFLIYFQGNSAPDKSGLPSDRFSAERTGGSVSTLTIQRTQQEDSAVYLCASSLVGDALVPGELFFGEGSRLTVL.

This chain uses TRBV6-5 with TRBJ2-2; D unclear. CDR1 is MNHEY and CDR2 is SVGAGI in the germline V gene. This CDR3 has 12 residues. The germline V and J ends were trimmed by 6 bases and 9 bases, with 11 bases remaining between them. The chain's CDR3 is CASSRSRWELFF. The CDR3 nucleotides are TGTGCCAGCAGCCGGTCCCGCTGGGAGCTGTTTTTT.